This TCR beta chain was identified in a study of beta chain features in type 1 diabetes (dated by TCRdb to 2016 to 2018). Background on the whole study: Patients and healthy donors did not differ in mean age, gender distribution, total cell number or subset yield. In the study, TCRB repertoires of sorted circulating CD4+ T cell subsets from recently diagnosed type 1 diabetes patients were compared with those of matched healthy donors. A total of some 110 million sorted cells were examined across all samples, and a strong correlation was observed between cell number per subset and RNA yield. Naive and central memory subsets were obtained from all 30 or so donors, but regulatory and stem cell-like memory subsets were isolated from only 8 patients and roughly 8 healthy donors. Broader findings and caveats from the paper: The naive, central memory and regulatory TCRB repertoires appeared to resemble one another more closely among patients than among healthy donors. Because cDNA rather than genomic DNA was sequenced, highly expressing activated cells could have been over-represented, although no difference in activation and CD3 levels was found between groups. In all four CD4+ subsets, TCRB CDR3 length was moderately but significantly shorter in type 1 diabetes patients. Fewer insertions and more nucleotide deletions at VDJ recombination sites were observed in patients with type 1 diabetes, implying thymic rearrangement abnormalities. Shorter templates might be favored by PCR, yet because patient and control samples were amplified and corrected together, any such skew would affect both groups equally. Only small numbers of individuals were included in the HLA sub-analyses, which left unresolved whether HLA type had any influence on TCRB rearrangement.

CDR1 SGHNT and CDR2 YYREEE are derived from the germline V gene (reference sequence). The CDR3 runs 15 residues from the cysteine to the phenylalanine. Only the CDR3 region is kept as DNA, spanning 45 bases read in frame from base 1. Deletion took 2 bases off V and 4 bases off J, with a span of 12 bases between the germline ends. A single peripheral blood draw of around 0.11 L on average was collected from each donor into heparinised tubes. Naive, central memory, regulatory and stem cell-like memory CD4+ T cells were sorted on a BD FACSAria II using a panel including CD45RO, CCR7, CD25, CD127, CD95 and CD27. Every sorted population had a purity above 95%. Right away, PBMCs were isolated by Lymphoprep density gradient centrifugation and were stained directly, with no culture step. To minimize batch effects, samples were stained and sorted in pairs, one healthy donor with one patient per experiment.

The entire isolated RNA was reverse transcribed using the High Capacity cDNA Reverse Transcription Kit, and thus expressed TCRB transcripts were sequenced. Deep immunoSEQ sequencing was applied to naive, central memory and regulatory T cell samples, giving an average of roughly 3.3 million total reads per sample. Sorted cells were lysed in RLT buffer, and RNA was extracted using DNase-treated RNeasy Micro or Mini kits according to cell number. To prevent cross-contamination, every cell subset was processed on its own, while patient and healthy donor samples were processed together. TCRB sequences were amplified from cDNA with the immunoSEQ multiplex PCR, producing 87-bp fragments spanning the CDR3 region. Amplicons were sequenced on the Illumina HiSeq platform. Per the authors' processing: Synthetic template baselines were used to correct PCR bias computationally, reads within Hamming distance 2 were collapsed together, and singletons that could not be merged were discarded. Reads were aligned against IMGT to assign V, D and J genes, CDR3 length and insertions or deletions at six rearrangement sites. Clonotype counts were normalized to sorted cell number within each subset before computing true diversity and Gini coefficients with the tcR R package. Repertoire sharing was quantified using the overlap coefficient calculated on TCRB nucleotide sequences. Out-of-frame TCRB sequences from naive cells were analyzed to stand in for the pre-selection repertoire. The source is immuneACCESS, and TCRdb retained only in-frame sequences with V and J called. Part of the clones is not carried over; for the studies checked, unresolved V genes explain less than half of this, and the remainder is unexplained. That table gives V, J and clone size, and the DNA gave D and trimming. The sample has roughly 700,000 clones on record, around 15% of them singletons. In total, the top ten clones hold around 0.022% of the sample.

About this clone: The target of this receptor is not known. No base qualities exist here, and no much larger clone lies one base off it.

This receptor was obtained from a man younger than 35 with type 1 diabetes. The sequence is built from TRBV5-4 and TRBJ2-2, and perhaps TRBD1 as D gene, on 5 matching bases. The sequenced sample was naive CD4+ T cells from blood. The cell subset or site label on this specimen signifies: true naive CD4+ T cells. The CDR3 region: CASSFKGASTGELFF. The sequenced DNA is TGTGCCAGCAGCTTCAAAGGGGCGAGCACCGGGGAGCTGTTTTTT.